This T cell receptor beta chain was documented in a study of blood T cell repertoires in COVID-19. Some clones are missing from TCRdb's copy, which holds only in-frame ones; the method was immunoSEQ multiplex PCR. The repertoire has a few hundred thousand clones, roughly 84% of them found once; the top ten carry roughly 1.4%. Germline lookup yields CDR1 LNHNV and CDR2 YYDKDF (reference sequence). The CDR3 consists of 18 residues. V shed 0 bases and J 0 bases; nucleotides not matched to a gene: 4. Sequencing was carried out using peripheral blood. The receptor was isolated from a woman aged 35 to 49 who had recovered from COVID-19. The V gene is TRBV15, the J gene TRBJ1-3, with TRBD1 matching over 11 bases. CDR3 DNA sequence: TGTGCCACCAGCAGAGACCCGGGACAGGGGGTCTCTGGAAACACCATATATTTT. Protein sequence: CATSRDPGQGVSGNTIYF.